This passage covers 11 T cell receptor beta chains from one sample sequenced in a study of cytomegalovirus exposure and HLA in healthy donors. This PCR relied on a set of 60 Vbeta primers and 13 Jbeta primers. This table comes from immunoSEQ multiplex PCR, and its TCRdb copy is limited to in-frame clones, with some not included. This repertoire shows 120,000 to 150,000 clones, 73% found once; its top ten account for roughly 1.7%. The source material was PBMCs. These receptors all stem from a woman between 18 and 30 years old in good health and CMV-seronegative.

The gene calls are TRBV15 and TRBJ2-2, with 11 positions matching TRBD1. Losses at the gene ends were 2 bases for V and 6 bases for J; bases not matched to a gene: 8. This CDR3 contains 17 residues. The V gene's germline CDR1 is LNHNV and CDR2 YYDKDF (reference sequence). The CDR3 nucleotides are TGTGCCACCAGCAGAAACTCCGGGACAGGGGGTCCCGGGGAGCTGTTTTTT. Translated, it gives CATSRNSGTGGPGELFF. The full variable domain, completed using reference TRBV15 and TRBJ2-2, is DAMVIQNPRYQVTQFGKPVTLSCSQTLNHNVMYWYQQKSSQAPKLLFHYYDKDFNNEADTPDNFQSRRPNTSFCFLDIRSPGLGDTAMYLCATSRNSGTGGPGELFFGEGSRLTVL.

The chain recombines TRBV7-9 with TRBJ1-5; tentative D call: TRBD1 (6 bases). The V end was cut by 5 bases, the J end by 4 bases, with 21 bases between. This CDR3 has 17 residues. Germline assignment: CDR1 SEHNR and CDR2 FQNEAQ (reference sequence). This chain's CDR3 is CASSPAFTGKPNQPQHF. The CDR3 DNA reads TGTGCCAGCAGCCCTGCTTTCACAGGGAAGCCGAATCAGCCCCAGCATTTT.

This chain links TRBV19 with TRBJ1-5; 9 positions match TRBD1. CDR3 length equals 14 residues. V lost 5 bases, J lost 7 bases, and 6 bases stayed unmatched. The germline CDR1 and CDR2 sequences are LNHDA and SQIVND (reference sequence). DNA of the CDR3: TGTGCCAGTAGTCCGACAGGGGGACAGCAGCCCCAGCATTTT. Translated: CASSPTGGQQPQHF.

The V call is TRBV7-2, the J call TRBJ1-1; D uncertain. Germline CDR1 SGHTA, CDR2 FQGNSA. Trimming pared 3 bases from V and 3 bases from J, leaving 11 bases between. This CDR3 has 14 amino acids. CDR3 DNA sequence: TGTGCCAGCAGCTTTACCGGAGGTGACACTGAAGCTTTCTTT. Its protein is CASSFTGGDTEAFF. The full variable domain, its missing parts supplied by reference TRBV7-2 and TRBJ1-1, is GAGVSQSPSNKVTEKGKDVELRCDPISGHTALYWYRQSLGQGLEFLIYFQGNSAPDKSGLPSDRFSAERTGGSVSTLTIQRTQQEDSAVYLCASSFTGGDTEAFFGQGTRLTVV.

The rearrangement joins TRBV7-2 to TRBJ2-1, with TRBD2 identical over 7 bases. The CDR3 is 15 residues long. Germline CDR1 and CDR2: SGHTA and FQGNSA. V lost 5 bases to trimming and J lost 8 bases; unmatched junction nucleotides: 12. This chain's CDR3 is CASSLKAGRNHEQFF. The CDR3 coding sequence is TGTGCCAGCAGCCTTAAAGCGGGGCGGAATCATGAGCAGTTCTTC.

This clone was seen a single time. The chain joins TRBV7-2 to TRBJ2-1; 9 bases are shared with TRBD2. The CDR3 is 14 amino acids. Losses at the gene ends were 2 bases for V and 8 bases for J; bases not matched to a gene: 4. Germline values: CDR1 SGHTA, CDR2 FQGNSA. CDR3 DNA sequence: TGTGCCAGCAGCTTATTCTCTAGCGGGGATGAGCAGTTCTTC. Its translation is CASSLFSSGDEQFF. The full variable domain, in which reference TRBV7-2 and TRBJ2-1 provide the parts outside the CDR3, is GAGVSQSPSNKVTEKGKDVELRCDPISGHTALYWYRQSLGQGLEFLIYFQGNSAPDKSGLPSDRFSAERTGGSVSTLTIQRTQQEDSAVYLCASSLFSSGDEQFFGPGTRLTVL.

The chain is built from TRBV5-1 and TRBJ2-7; D might be TRBD2 (5 bases). CDR3 length equals 14 residues. CDR1 is SGHRS, CDR2 YFSETQ, per germline. Trimming stripped 0 bases from V and 3 bases from J, with 10 bases between. CDR3 in DNA: TGCGCCAGCAGCTTGGGGGTCGGGAACTACGAGCAGTACTTC. Its protein product is CASSLGVGNYEQYF.

V usage is TRBV18 and J usage is TRBJ2-5, with no clear D. The germline CDR1 and CDR2 sequences are KGHSH and LQKENI. The CDR3 extends over 15 amino acids. V was trimmed by 0 bases and J by 5 bases, leaving 13 bases between them. The CDR3 sequence: CASSPPTGLRETQYF. The CDR3 DNA follows: TGTGCCAGCTCACCACCGACGGGTCTGCGGGAGACCCAGTACTTC.

The chain couples TRBV9 to TRBJ2-3; a possible D gene is TRBD2 (7 bases). CDR3 length: 18 amino acids. The germline V gene has CDR1 SGDLS and CDR2 YYNGEE. The V and J ends lost 3 bases and 0 bases respectively, with 20 bases between them. Here the CDR3 DNA reads TGTGCCAGCAGCGCCCCATTGGCGGGGGCGACTAGCACAGATACGCAGTATTTT. This sequence encodes CASSAPLAGATSTDTQYF.

The rearrangement links TRBV5-4 to TRBJ1-2; D possibly corresponds to TRBD1 (6 bases). Germline V gene data show CDR1 as SGHNT and CDR2 as YYREEE (reference sequence). V lost 3 bases and J 6 bases, leaving 15 bases between the germline ends. The CDR3 contains 14 residues. For the CDR3, the DNA is TGTGCCAGCAGCTCCCCAGGGGAAATCCATGGCTACACCTTC. This sequence encodes CASSSPGEIHGYTF.

J is TRBJ2-7 and V is TRBV9, with 11 bases matching TRBD1. This CDR3 region has 14 residues. Germline assignment: CDR1 SGDLS and CDR2 YYNGEE. V was pared by 2 bases and J by 6 bases, with 4 bases of the junction left unmatched. The CDR3 region has the DNA TGTGCCAGCAGCGTCCTAGGGACAGGGGGCGAGCAGTACTTC. Its translation: CASSVLGTGGEQYF.